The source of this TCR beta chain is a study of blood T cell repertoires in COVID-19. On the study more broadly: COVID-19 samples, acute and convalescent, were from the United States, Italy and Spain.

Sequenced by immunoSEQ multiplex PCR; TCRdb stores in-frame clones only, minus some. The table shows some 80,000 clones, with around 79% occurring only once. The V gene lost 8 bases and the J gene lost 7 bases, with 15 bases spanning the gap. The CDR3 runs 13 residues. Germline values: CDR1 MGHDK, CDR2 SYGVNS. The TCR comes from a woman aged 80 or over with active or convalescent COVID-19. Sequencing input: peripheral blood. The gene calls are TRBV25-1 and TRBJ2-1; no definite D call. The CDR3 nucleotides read TGTGCCAGCGGAAACGAGGCCGGAAATGAGCAGTTCTTC. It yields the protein CASGNEAGNEQFF.